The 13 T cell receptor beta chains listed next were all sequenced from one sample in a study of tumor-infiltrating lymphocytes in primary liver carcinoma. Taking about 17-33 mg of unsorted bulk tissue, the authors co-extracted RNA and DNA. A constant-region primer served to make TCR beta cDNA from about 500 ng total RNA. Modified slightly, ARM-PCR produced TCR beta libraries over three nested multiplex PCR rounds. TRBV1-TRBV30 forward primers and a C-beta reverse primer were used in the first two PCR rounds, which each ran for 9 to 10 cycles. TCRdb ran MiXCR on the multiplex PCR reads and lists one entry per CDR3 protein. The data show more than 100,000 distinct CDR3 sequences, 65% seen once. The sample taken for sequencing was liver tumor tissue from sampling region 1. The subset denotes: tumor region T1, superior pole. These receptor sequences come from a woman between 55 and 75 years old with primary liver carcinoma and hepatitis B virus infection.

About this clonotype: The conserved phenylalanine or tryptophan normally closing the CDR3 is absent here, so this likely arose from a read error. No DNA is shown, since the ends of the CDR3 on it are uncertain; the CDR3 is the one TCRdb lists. The CDR3 sequence: CASSYQGGNYGNTY. The chain joins TRBV6-5 to TRBJ1-2; the table's D call, TRBD1, has no DNA check behind it. The germline CDR1 and CDR2 sequences are MNHEY and SVGAGI. The CDR3 region is 14 residues in length, termini included.

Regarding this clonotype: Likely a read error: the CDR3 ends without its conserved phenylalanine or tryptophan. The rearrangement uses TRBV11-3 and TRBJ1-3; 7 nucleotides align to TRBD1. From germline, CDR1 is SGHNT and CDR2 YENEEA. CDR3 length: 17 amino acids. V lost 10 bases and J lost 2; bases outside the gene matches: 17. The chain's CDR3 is CATRTTGAFTPGNTIYL. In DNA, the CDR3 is TGTGCCACCAGGACTACAGGGGCTTTCACTCCTGGAAACACCATATATTTG.

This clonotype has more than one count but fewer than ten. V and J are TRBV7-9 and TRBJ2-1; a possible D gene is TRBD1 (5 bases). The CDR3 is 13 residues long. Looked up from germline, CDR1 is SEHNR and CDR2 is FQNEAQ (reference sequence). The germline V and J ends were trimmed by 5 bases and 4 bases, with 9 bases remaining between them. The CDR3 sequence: CASSRDSYNEQFF. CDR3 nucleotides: TGTGCCAGCAGCCGCGACAGTTACAATGAGCAGTTCTTC.

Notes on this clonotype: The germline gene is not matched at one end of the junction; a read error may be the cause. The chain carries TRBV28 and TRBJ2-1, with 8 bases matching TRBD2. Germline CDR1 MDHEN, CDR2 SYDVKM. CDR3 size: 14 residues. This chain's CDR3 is CTSSPSGSINEQFF. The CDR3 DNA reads TGTACCAGCAGTCCGAGCGGGAGTATCAATGAGCAGTTCTTC.

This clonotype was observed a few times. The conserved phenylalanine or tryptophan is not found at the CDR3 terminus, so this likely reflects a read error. For the CDR3, the DNA is TGTGCCAGCAGTTTATCGGGGGGCACCGGGGAGCTGTTTTTG. It yields the protein CASSLSGGTGELFL. This sequence joins TRBV12-3 or TRBV12-4 and TRBJ2-2, with 7 bases lining up with TRBD2. This CDR3 contains 14 residues. After removal of 2 bases from V and 4 bases from J, the junction contained 1 base not matched to a gene.

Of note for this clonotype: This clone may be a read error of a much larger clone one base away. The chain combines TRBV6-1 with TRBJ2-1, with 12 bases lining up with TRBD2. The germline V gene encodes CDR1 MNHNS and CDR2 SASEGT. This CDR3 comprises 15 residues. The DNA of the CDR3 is TGTGCCAGCAGTGAGCGACTAGCGGGGGCAAATGTGCAGTTCTTC. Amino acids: CASSERLAGANVQFF.

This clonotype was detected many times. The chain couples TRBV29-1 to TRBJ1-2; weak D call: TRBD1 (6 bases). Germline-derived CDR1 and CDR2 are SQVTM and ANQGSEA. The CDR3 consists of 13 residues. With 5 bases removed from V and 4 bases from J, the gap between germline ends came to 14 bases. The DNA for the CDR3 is TGCAGCGTTTTACAGGGTCCAGGCTATGGCTACACCTTC. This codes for CSVLQGPGYGYTF.

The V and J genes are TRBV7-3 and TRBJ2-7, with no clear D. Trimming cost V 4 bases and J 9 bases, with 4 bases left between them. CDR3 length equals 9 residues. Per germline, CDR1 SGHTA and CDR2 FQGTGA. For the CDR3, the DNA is TGTGCCAGCAGCTCCGGGCAGTACTTC. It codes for CASSSGQYF.

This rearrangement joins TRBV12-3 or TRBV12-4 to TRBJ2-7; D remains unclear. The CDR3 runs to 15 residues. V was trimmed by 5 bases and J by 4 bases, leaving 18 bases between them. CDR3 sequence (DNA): TGTGCCAGCAGTCCCCAGAAAGTCGAGAAATACGAGCAGTACTTC. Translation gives CASSPQKVEKYEQYF.

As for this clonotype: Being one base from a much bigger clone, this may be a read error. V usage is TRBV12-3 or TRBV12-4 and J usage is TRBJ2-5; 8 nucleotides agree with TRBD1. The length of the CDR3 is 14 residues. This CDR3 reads CASSLSGGAETQCF. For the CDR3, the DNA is TGTGCCAGCAGTTTATCAGGGGGCGCGGAGACCCAGTGCTTC.

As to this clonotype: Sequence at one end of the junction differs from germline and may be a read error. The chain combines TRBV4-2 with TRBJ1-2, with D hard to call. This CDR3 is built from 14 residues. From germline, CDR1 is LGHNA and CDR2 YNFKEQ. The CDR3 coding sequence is TGTGCCAGCAGCCAAGGAGACGAACCCTATGTCTACACCTTC. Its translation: CASSQGDEPYVYTF.

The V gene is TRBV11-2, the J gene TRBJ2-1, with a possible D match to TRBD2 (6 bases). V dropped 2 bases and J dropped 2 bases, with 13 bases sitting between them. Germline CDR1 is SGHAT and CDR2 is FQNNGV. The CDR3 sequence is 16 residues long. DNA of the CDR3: TGTGCCAGCAGCTTACTAGAGACGGGGGCCTACAATGAGCAGTTCTTC. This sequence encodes CASSLLETGAYNEQFF. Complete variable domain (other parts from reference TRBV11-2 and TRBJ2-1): EAGVAQSPRYKIIEKRQSVAFWCNPISGHATLYWYQQILGQGPKLLIQFQNNGVVDDSQLPKDRFSAERLKGVDSTLKIQPAKLEDSAVYLCASSLLETGAYNEQFFGPGTRLTVL.

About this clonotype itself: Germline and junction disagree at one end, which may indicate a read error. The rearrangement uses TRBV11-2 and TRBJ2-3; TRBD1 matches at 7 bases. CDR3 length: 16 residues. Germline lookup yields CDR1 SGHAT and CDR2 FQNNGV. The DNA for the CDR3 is TGTGCCAGCAGCTTTTTTGGGGGTTCGGGGACAGATACGAAGTATTTT. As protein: CASSFFGGSGTDTKYF.